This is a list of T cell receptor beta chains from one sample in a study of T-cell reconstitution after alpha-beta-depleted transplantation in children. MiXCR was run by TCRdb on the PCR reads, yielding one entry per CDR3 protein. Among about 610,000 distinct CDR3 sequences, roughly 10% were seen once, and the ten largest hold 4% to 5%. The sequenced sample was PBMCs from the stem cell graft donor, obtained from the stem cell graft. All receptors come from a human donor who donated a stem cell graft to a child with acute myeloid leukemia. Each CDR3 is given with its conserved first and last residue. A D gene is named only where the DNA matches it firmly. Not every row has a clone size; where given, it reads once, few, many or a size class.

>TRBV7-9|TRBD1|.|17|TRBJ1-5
TGTGCCAGCAGCTTAGTTGGACAGGGGTATAACAATCAGCCCCAGCATTTT
CASSLVGQGYNNQPQHF
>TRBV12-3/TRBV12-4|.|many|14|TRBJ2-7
TGTGCCAGCAGACGCGCTGGAGGCTCGAACGAGCAGTACTTC
CASRRAGGSNEQYF
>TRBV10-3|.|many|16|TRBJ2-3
TGTGCCATCAGTGAGTCGGGGGGACACTTCACAGATACGCAGTATTTT
CAISESGGHFTDTQYF
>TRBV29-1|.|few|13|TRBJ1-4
TGCAGCGTTGTTCGCCCTAACAACGAAAAACTGTTTTTT
CSVVRPNNEKLFF
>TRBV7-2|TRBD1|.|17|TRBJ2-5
TGTGCCAGCAGCGCGGTTAGGACGGGACAGGGGAAAGAGACCCAGTACTTC
CASSAVRTGQGKETQYF
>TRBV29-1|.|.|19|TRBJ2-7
TGCAGCGTTGAAGGCCGGGACCGGATAGGGGCAGGGGACTCCTACGAGCAGTACTTC
CSVEGRDRIGAGDSYEQYF
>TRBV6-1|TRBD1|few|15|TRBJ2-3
TGTGCCAGCAGGGCACAGGGGAGCGAGACAGATACGCAGTATTTT
CASRAQGSETDTQYF
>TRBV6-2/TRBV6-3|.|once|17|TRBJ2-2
TGTGCCAGCACCCTTCGCGGGGCAGGGCCGGAGACCGGGGAGCTGTTTTTT
CASTLRGAGPETGELFF
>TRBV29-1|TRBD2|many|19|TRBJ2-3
TGCAGCGTTAGCCCCGGGACTAGCGGGAGGGCCGTCCTGATTGATACGCAGTATTTT
CSVSPGTSGRAVLIDTQYF
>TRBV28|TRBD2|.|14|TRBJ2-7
TGTGCCAGCAGTTTTGCCGGACTAGCTAACGAGCAGTACTTC
CASSFAGLANEQYF
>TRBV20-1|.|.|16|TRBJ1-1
TGCAGTGCTAGAGATGGCGGACGAACCGAGGGCACTGAAGCTTTCTTT
CSARDGGRTEGTEAFF
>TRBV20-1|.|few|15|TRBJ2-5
TGCAGTGCTAGAGATATTAGCGGAACCCAAGAGACCCAGTACTTC
CSARDISGTQETQYF
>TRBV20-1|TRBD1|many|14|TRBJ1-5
TGCAGTGCTAGAGGGGACAGAGACAATCAGCCCCAGCATTTT
CSARGDRDNQPQHF
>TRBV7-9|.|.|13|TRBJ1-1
TGTGCCAGCAGCTCGGGAAGAAAGACTGAAGCTTTCTTT
CASSSGRKTEAFF
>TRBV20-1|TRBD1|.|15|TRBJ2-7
TGCAGTGCTAGAGGGGAGGGACAGGGGGTTTACGAGCAGTACTTC
CSARGEGQGVYEQYF
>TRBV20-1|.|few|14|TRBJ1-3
TGCAGTGCTAGCGGGCCCAGCTCTGGAAACACCATATATTTT
CSASGPSSGNTIYF
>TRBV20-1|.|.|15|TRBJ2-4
TGCAGTGCTATGAAACGGGCCCTCGCCTTAGGCATTCAGTACTTC
CSAMKRALALGIQYF
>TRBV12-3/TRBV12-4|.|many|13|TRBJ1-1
TGTGCCAGCAGCTATAACCAACAGGGTCGGGCTTTCTTT
CASSYNQQGRAFF
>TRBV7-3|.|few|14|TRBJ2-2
TGTGCCAGCAGCCCCATCAGTAGCACCGGGGAGCTGTTTTTT
CASSPISSTGELFF
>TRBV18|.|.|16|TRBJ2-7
TGTGCCAGCTCACGTAATACACCGGATTATACAGCCGAGCAGTACTTC
CASSRNTPDYTAEQYF
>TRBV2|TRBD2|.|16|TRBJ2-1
TGTGCCAGCAGTGACGGACTAGCGACTCTCGCGCTACAGCAGTTCTTC
CASSDGLATLALQQFF
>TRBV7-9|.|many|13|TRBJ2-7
TGTGCCAGCAGCTTAGGACACCCCTACGAGCAGTACTTC
CASSLGHPYEQYF
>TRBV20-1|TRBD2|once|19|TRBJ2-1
TGCTGTGGCAGGGGGGAGGGGGTGACTAGCGGGAGGTCCTATAATGAGCAGTTCTTC
CCGRGEGVTSGRSYNEQFF
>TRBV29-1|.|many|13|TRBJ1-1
TGCAGCGTGTCCGGGACCGCCCAAGCCGGAGCTTTCTTT
CSVSGTAQAGAFF
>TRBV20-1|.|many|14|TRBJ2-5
TGCAGTGCCTCGCTCGGGACAAACAAAGAGACCCAGTACTTC
CSASLGTNKETQYF
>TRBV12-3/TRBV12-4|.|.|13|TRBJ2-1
TGTGCCAGCAGTTTAGCCAGGGGGGTGGGGCAGTTCTTC
CASSLARGVGQFF
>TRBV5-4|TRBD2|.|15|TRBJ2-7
TGTGCCAGCAGCTCTGGCGGTTCTAGCGGATACGAGCAGTACTTC
CASSSGGSSGYEQYF
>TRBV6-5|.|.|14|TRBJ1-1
TGTGCCAGCAGTTCTGTCGGATCCCGCACTGAAGCTTTCTTT
CASSSVGSRTEAFF
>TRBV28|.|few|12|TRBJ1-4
TGTGCCAGCAGCGCACCACTCGGGAAACTGTTTTTT
CASSAPLGKLFF
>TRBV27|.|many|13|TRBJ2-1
TGTGCCAGCAGTTTAAGAGGGCACAATGAGCAGTTCTTC
CASSLRGHNEQFF
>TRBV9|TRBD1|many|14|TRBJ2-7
TGTGCCAGCAGCGTCAGACAGGGGGCGCGGGAGCAGTACTTC
CASSVRQGAREQYF
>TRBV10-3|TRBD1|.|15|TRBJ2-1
TGTGCCATCACCCCCGGGACAGGGGATTACAATGAGCAGTTCTTC
CAITPGTGDYNEQFF
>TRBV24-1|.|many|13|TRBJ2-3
TGTGCCACCAGTGATTGGACGTGGGATACGCAGTATTTT
CATSDWTWDTQYF
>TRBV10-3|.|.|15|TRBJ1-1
TGTGCCATCATGTCCGCTACTGGAGGGAACACTGAAGCTTTCTTT
CAIMSATGGNTEAFF
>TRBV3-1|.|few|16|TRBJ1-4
TGTGCCAGCAGCCAAGATCTCCAGGGTTGGTATGAAAAACTGTTTTTT
CASSQDLQGWYEKLFF
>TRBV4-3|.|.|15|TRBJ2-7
TGCGCCAGCAGCCAAGATCCCCAGGGAACCTACGAGCAGTACTTC
CASSQDPQGTYEQYF
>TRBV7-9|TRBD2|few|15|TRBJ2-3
TGTGCCAGCAGTAACCTAGCGGGGTACACAGATACGCAGTATTTT
CASSNLAGYTDTQYF
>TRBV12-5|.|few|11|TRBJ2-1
TGTGCTAGTGGTTTAGGGAGCGAGCAGTTCTTC
CASGLGSEQFF
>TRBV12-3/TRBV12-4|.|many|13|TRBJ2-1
TGTGCCAGCAGTTTAGCACCGGGACTCTCCCAGTTCTTC
CASSLAPGLSQFF
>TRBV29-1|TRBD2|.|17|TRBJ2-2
TGCAGCGTTTGTTCCTCTTTAGCGGGAGCGAACACCGGGGAGCTGTTTTTT
CSVCSSLAGANTGELFF
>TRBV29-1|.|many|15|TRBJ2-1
TGCAGCGTTGAAGGGACTGCAAGCTCCTACAATGAGCAGTTCTTC
CSVEGTASSYNEQFF
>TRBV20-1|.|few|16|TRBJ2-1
TGCAGTGCTCGTATGCTTGCTTCGAGTGTCTACAATGAGCAGTTCTTC
CSARMLASSVYNEQFF
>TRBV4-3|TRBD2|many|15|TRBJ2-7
TGCGCCAGCAGCCAAGATCGGGGACTAGGGTACGAGCAGTACTTC
CASSQDRGLGYEQYF
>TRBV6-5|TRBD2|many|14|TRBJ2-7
TGTGCCAGCAGTCCCCTAGCGGGAAGTTACGAGCAGTACTTC
CASSPLAGSYEQYF
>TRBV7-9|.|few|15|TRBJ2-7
TGTGCCAGCAGCCCGCGGGACTTGGAGTACTACGAGCAGTACTTC
CASSPRDLEYYEQYF
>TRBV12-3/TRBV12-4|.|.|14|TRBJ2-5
TGTGCCAGCAGTTTACGGGACACCCAAGAGACCCAGTACTTC
CASSLRDTQETQYF
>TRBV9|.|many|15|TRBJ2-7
TGTGCCAGCAGCGAGGGTACGGGCGGAACCTACGAGCAGTACTTC
CASSEGTGGTYEQYF
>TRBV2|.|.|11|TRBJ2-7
TGTGCCAGCAGCACTCTCTCCGAGCAGTACTTC
CASSTLSEQYF
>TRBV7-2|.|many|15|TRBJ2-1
TGTGCCAGCAGCTTAGAACGTTTATCCTACAATGAGCAGTTCTTC
CASSLERLSYNEQFF
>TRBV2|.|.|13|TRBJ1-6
TGTGCCACCCTACAGGGTCCGGGGTCACCCCTCCACTTT
CATLQGPGSPLHF
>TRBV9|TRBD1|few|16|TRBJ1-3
TGTGCCAGCAGCCGACGGGACAGGGACAACGGAAACACCATATATTTT
CASSRRDRDNGNTIYF
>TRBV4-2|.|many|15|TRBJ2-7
TGTGCCAGCAGCCAGGAGTTGGGTAGCTCCTACGAGCAGTACTTC
CASSQELGSSYEQYF